This paragraph reports one T cell receptor (beta chain). Unsorted PBMCs provided DNA that was sequenced on ten immunoSEQ deep assay plates. Method: immunoSEQ multiplex PCR; TCRdb's copy keeps in-frame clones and lacks some. The table has 490,000 or so clones, around three quarters seen once. Around 90 million PBMCs served as the genomic DNA source for unsorted samples. The record originates from a study of shared clonotypes between healthy human individuals. CDR3 length equals 15 residues. The V segment lost 4 bases and the J segment 2 bases; nucleotides outside the gene matches: 8. Germline V gene data show CDR1 as LNHNV and CDR2 as YYDKDF (reference sequence).

Sequenced input: PBMCs. The sequence came from a woman aged 40 to 55 in good health. Some clones in this sample may be carry-over from other donors' samples. The chain joins TRBV15 to TRBJ2-7; 7 nucleotides align to TRBD2. The CDR3: CATSKGLLVAYEQYF. CDR3 bases: TGTGCCACCAGCAAGGGACTACTCGTGGCCTACGAGCAGTACTTC.